The 17 T cell receptor beta chains below all came from one sample that was sequenced in a study of blood T cell repertoires in COVID-19. Clones were sequenced by immunoSEQ multiplex PCR, and TCRdb holds only the in-frame ones, with some missing. The sample lists over 110,000 clones, 80% occurring once. Sequences were obtained from peripheral blood. The receptors come from a man between 65 and 80 years old who had recovered from COVID-19.

This sequence joins TRBV7-2 and TRBJ1-6; D is undetermined. This CDR3 comprises 14 residues. The V end was cut by 5 bases, the J end by 3 bases, with 8 bases between. Germline loops: CDR1 SGHTA, CDR2 FQGNSA. The CDR3 region is CASSPEGYNSPLHF. For the CDR3, the DNA is TGTGCCAGCAGCCCCGAGGGCTATAATTCACCCCTCCACTTT.

The chain couples TRBV18 to TRBJ1-1, with no clear D. Germline CDR1 reads KGHSH; CDR2 reads LQKENI. CDR3 length: 13 residues. V shed 5 bases and J shed 6 bases, with 13 bases lying between them. The DNA for the CDR3 is TGTGCCAGCTCATTAGGACTCCGAGCTGAAGCTTTCTTT. It codes for CASSLGLRAEAFF.

This clone came up once. The rearrangement links TRBV27 to TRBJ2-7; D is possibly TRBD1 (6 bases). The length of the CDR3 is 14 residues. V dropped 7 bases and J dropped 2 bases, with 15 bases sitting between them. Germline CDR1 MNHEY, CDR2 SMNVEV (reference sequence). CDR3 region: CASIRIQGAYEQYF. The DNA of the CDR3 is TGTGCCAGCATCCGGATACAGGGCGCCTACGAGCAGTACTTC.

This clone was seen just once. The chain uses TRBV7-9 and TRBJ2-1; D might be TRBD2 (6 bases). The germline V gene encodes CDR1 SEHNR and CDR2 FQNEAQ (reference sequence). Trimming removed 4 bases at V and 8 bases at J, with 9 bases between. The CDR3 runs 12 residues. This CDR3 is CASSSAGHEQFF. The CDR3 coding sequence is TGTGCCAGCAGCTCCGCGGGGCATGAGCAGTTCTTC.

The rearrangement links TRBV14 to TRBJ2-3; 9 nucleotides align to TRBD1. V shed 6 bases, J shed 3 bases, and the junction held 4 bases outside the gene matches. CDR1 is SGHDN and CDR2 is FVKESK in the germline V gene. This CDR3 comprises 14 residues. CDR3 in DNA: TGTGCCAGCAGGTCCGGGACAGGGACAGATACGCAGTATTTT. It is translated as CASRSGTGTDTQYF.

This sequence joins TRBV12-5 and TRBJ1-4; TRBD1 matches 7 bases. The trim removed 6 bases at V and 6 bases at J, leaving 4 bases unmatched. CDR3 size: 13 residues. Germline-derived CDR1 and CDR2 are LGHNT and FRNRAP. For the CDR3, the DNA is TGTGCTAGTGGGTCAGGGGGAGATGAAAAACTGTTTTTT. Translating it yields CASGSGGDEKLFF.

This chain connects TRBV4-1 to TRBJ2-1; no reliable D call. V was pared by 0 bases and J by 0 bases, with 9 bases between. CDR1 and CDR2 from the germline V gene are MGHRA and YSYEKL. The CDR3 length is 16 residues. This CDR3 is CASSQDLPFSYNEQFF. The CDR3 DNA sequence: TGCGCCAGCAGCCAAGATCTTCCTTTCTCCTACAATGAGCAGTTCTTC.

Written as DNA, the CDR3 is TGCGCCAGCAGCCAAGGGACTAGCGGGATGTGGAATGAGCAGTTCTTC. Its translation: CASSQGTSGMWNEQFF. The chain links TRBV4-1 to TRBJ2-1, with 12 positions matching TRBD2. V lost 1 base, J lost 7 bases, and 5 bases stayed unmatched. Germline V gene lookup returns CDR1 MGHRA and CDR2 YSYEKL. This CDR3 is built from 16 residues.

The CDR3 sequence: CASSSRTATNTGELFF. In DNA form, the CDR3 reads TGTGCCAGTAGTAGTCGGACAGCGACCAACACCGGGGAGCTGTTTTTT. The chain uses TRBV19 and TRBJ2-2, with D maybe TRBD1 (6 bases). The CDR3 has 16 residues. Germline-derived CDR1 and CDR2 are LNHDA and SQIVND (reference sequence). V gave up 4 bases and J gave up 2 bases, with 14 bases separating them.

The chain has TRBV11-2 and TRBJ2-1; weak D call: TRBD1 (5 bases). This CDR3 is 13 amino acids long. The germline V gene encodes CDR1 SGHAT and CDR2 FQNNGV. With 0 bases removed from V and 9 bases from J, the gap between germline ends came to 9 bases. CDR3: CASSLDLRGEQFF. In DNA form, the CDR3 reads TGTGCCAGCAGCTTAGATCTAAGGGGTGAGCAGTTCTTC.

The chain employs TRBV7-2 and TRBJ2-1, with 12 bases identical to TRBD1. From germline, CDR1 is SGHTA and CDR2 FQGNSA. The CDR3 is 16 amino acids. After removal of 5 bases from V and 6 bases from J, the junction contained 8 bases not matched to a gene. The CDR3 DNA follows: TGTGCCAGCAGCCGCGAAGGGACAGGGGGCTTCAATGAGCAGTTCTTC. Encoded protein: CASSREGTGGFNEQFF.

The chain couples TRBV14 to TRBJ2-7; 7 nucleotides agree with TRBD1. This CDR3 region has 13 residues. V was clipped by 4 bases and J by 3 bases; unmatched bases: 3. Looked up from germline, CDR1 is SGHDN and CDR2 is FVKESK. CDR3 region: CASSLRQGYEQYF. CDR3 coding DNA: TGTGCCAGCAGCCTGCGACAGGGCTACGAGCAGTACTTC.

This clone qualifies as medium-sized. An end of the junction differs from the germline gene, which may be a read error. This chain connects TRBV11-1 to TRBJ2-1; D perhaps matches TRBD2 (5 bases). Germline CDR1 reads SGHAT; CDR2 reads FQDESV (reference sequence). The CDR3 contains 12 residues. CDR3 sequence: CASSIARGEQFF. The DNA of the CDR3 is TGTGCCAGCAGCATAGCGCGAGGTGAGCAGTTCTTC.

The J gene is TRBJ2-7, the V gene TRBV27; 7 nucleotides line up with TRBD2. V was pared by 2 bases and J by 4 bases, with 5 bases of the junction left unmatched. The CDR3 totals 14 residues. Per germline, CDR1 MNHEY and CDR2 SMNVEV (reference sequence). The CDR3, as DNA: TGTGCCAGCAGTTTAAGGCGGGAGTGGTACGAGCAGTACTTC. As protein: CASSLRREWYEQYF.

V usage is TRBV9 and J usage is TRBJ2-1; 12 bases map to TRBD2. Germline V gene lookup returns CDR1 SGDLS and CDR2 YYNGEE. Unmatched junction bases numbered 7, after V lost 3 bases and J lost 9 bases. The CDR3 sequence is 15 residues long. CDR3 loop: CASSDLAGGLLEQFF. The CDR3 DNA is TGTGCCAGCAGCGATCTAGCGGGAGGGCTTCTTGAGCAGTTCTTC.

The V gene is TRBV27, the J gene TRBJ1-1, with a tentative D call TRBD1 (6 bases). The ends were cut back, 0 bases at V and 2 bases at J, with 10 bases in the middle. CDR1 is MNHEY, CDR2 SMNVEV, per germline (reference sequence). CDR3 length equals 15 residues. Written as DNA, the CDR3 is TGTGCCAGCAGTTTATCGGGGACAACCAACACTGAAGCTTTCTTT. This encodes CASSLSGTTNTEAFF.

This clone is a singleton in its sample. V is TRBV7-2 and J is TRBJ2-5; 7 bases are shared with TRBD2. This CDR3 has 19 residues. Germline trimming cut 2 bases from V and 5 bases from J; bases unmatched to any gene: 20. Per germline, CDR1 SGHTA and CDR2 FQGNSA. CDR3 bases: TGTGCCAGCAGCTTAAAGGGGACCTCTAGCGGCAGAGCGAGGGAGACCCAGTACTTC. Residues: CASSLKGTSSGRARETQYF.